This T cell receptor (beta chain) was identified in a study of T cells in Graves' hyperthyroidism and ophthalmopathy. CDR3 size: 15 residues. The germline gives CDR1 SGHRS, CDR2 YFSETQ. The V and J ends lost 0 bases and 0 bases respectively, with 10 bases between them. Using RNA transcripts as the source, TCR beta CDR3 regions were amplified. Researchers ran a first-round RT-PCR on the TCR CDR3 using the HTBI primer set. TCRdb itself ran the multiplex PCR reads through MiXCR, one entry per CDR3 protein. The sample contains approximately 630,000 distinct CDR3 sequences, roughly 17% of which appear only once.

The sequence came from a woman between 25 and 40 years old with Graves' hyperthyroidism. Sequenced: blood. The V gene is TRBV5-1, the J gene TRBJ2-7, with unresolved D. The CDR3 DNA reads as TGCGCCAGCAGCTTGGAGCCAGCCGTCTCCTACGAGCAGTACTTC. This translates into CASSLEPAVSYEQYF. Supplemented by reference TRBV5-1 and TRBJ2-7, the full variable domain reads KAGVTQTPRYLIKTRGQQVTLSCSPISGHRSVSWYQQTPGQGLQFLFEYFSETQRNKGNFPGRFSGRQFSNSRSEMNVSTLELGDSALYLCASSLEPAVSYEQYFGPGTRLTVT.